Below are 12 T cell receptor beta chains sequenced from a single sample in a study of blood T cell repertoires in COVID-19. Repertoires were generated with immunoSEQ multiplex PCR, while TCRdb's copy carries only in-frame clones and drops some. The sample lists around 60,000 clones, more than 70% seen once, with 15% to 25% in the top ten. Material: peripheral blood. The receptor set was obtained from a man aged 25-40 years with COVID-19, enrolled during active disease.

This clone was recorded once. The chain combines TRBV7-8 with TRBJ2-3, with 7 bases matching TRBD1. Germline lookup yields CDR1 SGHVS and CDR2 FQNEAQ. The V and J ends lost 5 bases and 0 bases, in that order; junction bases with no gene match: 8. CDR3 length: 16 residues. CDR3 residues: CASSGWDSSSTDTQYF. The CDR3 region has the DNA TGTGCCAGCAGCGGATGGGACAGTTCTAGCACAGATACGCAGTATTTT.

The chain combines TRBV10-3 with TRBJ1-2; 12 bases match TRBD1. Germline trimming cut 6 bases from V and 7 bases from J; bases unmatched to any gene: 15. This CDR3 is built from 17 residues. The germline V gene has CDR1 ENHRY and CDR2 SYGVKD. This CDR3 reads CAISFEGAGQGAGGYTF. The CDR3 DNA follows: TGTGCCATCAGCTTCGAGGGAGCGGGACAGGGGGCCGGTGGCTACACCTTC.

This clone turned up a few times. V gene TRBV27 combines with J gene TRBJ2-7; D gene uncertain. With 4 bases removed from V and 4 bases from J, the gap between germline ends came to 11 bases. Germline CDR1 MNHEY, CDR2 SMNVEV (reference sequence). This CDR3 is built from 13 residues. The CDR3 DNA follows: TGTGCCAGCAGTTCCCTAAATTCTTACGAGCAGTACTTC. Translating gives CASSSLNSYEQYF.

The chain links TRBV5-1 to TRBJ1-4; tentatively, D is TRBD1 (6 bases). The CDR3 runs to 14 residues. In germline, CDR1 is SGHRS, CDR2 YFSETQ. V was trimmed by 5 bases and J by 4 bases, leaving 12 bases between them. The CDR3 spells CASRGAGNNEKLFF. The DNA of the CDR3 is TGCGCCAGCAGGGGGGCAGGGAATAATGAAAAACTGTTTTTT.

The chain uses TRBV6-5 and TRBJ1-3; the match to TRBD1 covers 11 bases. Germline-derived CDR1 and CDR2 are MNHEY and SVGAGI. The CDR3 runs 15 residues. V dropped 7 bases and J dropped 2; count of bases not matched to a gene: 4. This CDR3 reads CASTQDRGPGNTIYF. The CDR3 DNA reads as TGTGCCAGCACCCAGGACAGGGGGCCTGGAAACACCATATATTTT.

The chain employs TRBV6-5 and TRBJ2-7, with a tentative D call TRBD2 (6 bases). Trimming shortened V by 1 base and J by 5 bases, and 9 bases separated the two germline ends. This CDR3 spans 13 amino acids. Per germline, CDR1 MNHEY and CDR2 SVGAGI. The CDR3 sequence is CASSYWGLDEQYF. The DNA of the CDR3 is TGTGCCAGCAGTTACTGGGGACTGGACGAGCAGTACTTC.

The chain employs TRBV9 and TRBJ2-3; TRBD2 aligns across 13 bases. The CDR3 has 14 residues. Trimming at V came to 3 bases and at J to 7 bases, leaving 2 bases not matched to a gene. CDR1 and CDR2 (germline): SGDLS, YYNGEE. DNA for the CDR3: TGTGCCAGCAGCGCGGGGACTAGCGGGAATACGCAGTATTTT. Translating it yields CASSAGTSGNTQYF.

The chain carries TRBV9 and TRBJ2-1; a weak D match, TRBD1 (6 bases). This CDR3 has 15 amino acids. Trimming took off 4 bases at V and 2 bases at J, with 13 bases between the two ends. CDR1 is SGDLS and CDR2 is YYNGEE in the germline V gene. CDR3 sequence: CASSPGTSTYNEQFF. The CDR3 DNA sequence: TGTGCCAGCAGCCCCGGGACAAGTACCTACAATGAGCAGTTCTTC.

This chain joins TRBV27 and TRBJ2-7, with TRBD2 matching over 8 bases. The germline CDR1 and CDR2 sequences are MNHEY and SMNVEV (reference sequence). V trimming: 10 bases; J trimming: 2 bases; junction bases outside the gene matches: 7. The CDR3 contains 13 residues. The CDR3 coding sequence is TGTGCCACTTCGGGGGGGACCGCCTACGAGCAGTACTTC. Amino acids: CATSGGTAYEQYF.

This rearrangement joins TRBV4-1 to TRBJ2-1, with 7 bases identical to TRBD1. CDR3 length: 15 residues. The ends lost 2 bases at V and 0 bases at J; junction bases unmatched: 1. CDR1 MGHRA and CDR2 YSYEKL come from the germline V gene. The CDR3 sequence is CASSQRQGSYNEQFF. The DNA for the CDR3 is TGCGCCAGCAGCCAAAGACAGGGCTCCTACAATGAGCAGTTCTTC.

This clone showed up just once. This chain uses TRBV11-2 with TRBJ2-7; possible D gene TRBD2, 5 bases. The V end was cut by 6 bases, the J end by 0 bases, with 12 bases between. There are 14 residues in the CDR3. The V gene's germline CDR1 is SGHAT and CDR2 FQNNGV. CDR3 nucleotide sequence: TGTGCCAGCAGTCCACTAGGGTACTCCTACGAGCAGTACTTC. Translating gives CASSPLGYSYEQYF.

The chain links TRBV3-1 (or the pseudogene TRBV3-2) to TRBJ2-2; TRBD1 aligns across 9 bases. Germline lookup yields CDR1 LGHDT and CDR2 YNNKEL (reference sequence). The CDR3 sequence is 16 residues long. V lost 10 bases, J lost 4 bases, and 13 bases stayed unmatched. The CDR3 DNA is TGTGCCACCTCACTAACTAACAGGGGGCTCACCGGGGAGCTGTTTTTT. As protein: CATSLTNRGLTGELFF.